The 6 T cell receptor beta chains given below trace back to one sample, sequenced in a study of T cells in women clearing cervical HPV infection. Profiled with immunoSEQ multiplex PCR; TCRdb holds only in-frame clones, not every one. This sample contains roughly 49,000 clones. Sequenced input: blood buffy coat. All receptors derive from a woman aged 18-69 years with a cervical HPV16 infection that either progressed to CIN3+ or cleared (not recorded which).

Comment on this clone: Read sequence stops 3 residues before the CDR3 end, and the germline J gene provides the missing end. This sequence joins TRBV2 and TRBJ1-4; tentative D call: TRBD1 (6 bases). Germline loops: CDR1 SNHLY, CDR2 FYNNEI. CDR3 length equals 15 residues. The CDR3 bases that were read are TGTGCCAGCAGTGAACCCGGGACAAGCTTGGGGAAA. This sequence encodes CASSEPGTSLGK. Given in full, the CDR3 is CASSEPGTSLGKLFF.

CDR3 bases read: TGTGCCAGCTCACCAGGGGTAACAGGGGGCGCCCAGATGACCTACGAG. This codes for CASSPGVTGGAQMTYE. The entire CDR3 protein is CASSPGVTGGAQMTYEQYF. This chain connects TRBV18 to TRBJ2-7; TRBD1 matches 9 bases. The read is 3 residues too short to cover the CDR3 end, so that end is filled in from the germline J gene. CDR1 and CDR2 (germline): KGHSH, LQKENI. CDR3 length equals 19 residues. After removal of 2 bases from V and 2 bases from J, the junction contained 16 bases not matched to a gene.

Notes on this clone: One junction end does not reproduce the germline sequence, and a read error may be involved. Read data end 3 residues before the CDR3 end; the end is taken from the germline J gene. The gene calls are TRBV7-9 and TRBJ1-3; weak D call: TRBD1 (5 bases). CDR1 is SEHNR, CDR2 FQNEAQ, per germline (reference sequence). The CDR3 covers 13 residues. Here the CDR3 reads CASSRDSGNTIYF. The covered CDR3 bases are TGTGCCAGCAGCCGGGACTCTGGAAACACG.

Remarks on this clone: Read sequence stops 3 residues before the CDR3 end, and the germline J gene provides the missing end. This chain joins TRBV11-2 and TRBJ1-4; 7 bases match TRBD1. CDR1 and CDR2 (germline): SGHAT, FQNNGV. This CDR3 has 15 residues. The sequenced CDR3 bases are TGTGCCAGCAGCTTAGGTGGGACAGAGGGTTCACCA. This encodes CASSLGGTEGSP. The whole CDR3 reads CASSLGGTEGSPLFF. The whole variable domain, remainder taken from reference TRBV11-2 and TRBJ1-4, is EAGVAQSPRYKIIEKRQSVAFWCNPISGHATLYWYQQILGQGPKLLIQFQNNGVVDDSQLPKDRFSAERLKGVDSTLKIQPAKLEDSAVYLCASSLGGTEGSPLFFGSGTQLSVL.

Details on this clone: The read terminates 3 residues ahead of where the CDR3 ends, so the germline J gene completes it. V usage is TRBV5-6 and J usage is TRBJ2-3, with D possibly TRBD2 on 5 matching bases. Germline V gene lookup returns CDR1 SGHDT and CDR2 YYEEEE. The CDR3 loop spans 13 amino acids. The V gene lost 2 bases and the J gene lost 4 bases, with 8 bases spanning the gap. The sequenced part of the CDR3 DNA is TGTGCCAGCAGCTTTTCGGGGTCAGATACG. Its translation: CASSFSGSDT. The complete CDR3 protein is CASSFSGSDTQYF.

As regards this clone: The CDR3 end falls 3 residues outside the read, so it is completed with the germline J gene. V and J are TRBV7-3 and TRBJ2-1; possibly TRBD2 for D (6 bases). The V end lost 5 bases, the J end lost 0 bases, and 17 bases lay between the germline ends. Germline CDR1 is SGHTA and CDR2 is FQGTGA. The CDR3 has 17 amino acids. CDR3 DNA (partial): TGTGCCAGCAGCCCATCATCCGCGGGGAGCTCCTACAATGAG. The encoded protein is CASSPSSAGSSYNE. The entire CDR3 is CASSPSSAGSSYNEQFF.